This is a list of T cell receptor beta chains from one sample in a study of cytomegalovirus exposure and HLA in healthy donors. The repertoire was sequenced with immunoSEQ multiplex PCR; TCRdb's copy has only in-frame clones and lacks some. The top ten clones hold 12% to 15% of a sample with some 180,000 clones, roughly 74% of them seen once. The sample taken for sequencing was PBMCs. The receptor source for this set is a woman aged 25 to 45 in good health and CMV-seropositive. Both conserved end residues are part of each CDR3. Each record gives: CDR3 DNA, CDR3 protein, V gene, D gene, clone size, J gene. The D gene is left open where the match is weak. The listing skips clone size in some rows; elsewhere it reads once, few, many or a size class.

TGTGCCAGCAGGGTAACAGGGAAGGGTGAAAAACTGTTTTTT | CASRVTGKGEKLFF | TRBV5-6 | . | . | TRBJ1-4
TGTGCCAGCAGTTTATCTACAAGCGGGAGAGGCTCCTACGAGCAGTACTTC | CASSLSTSGRGSYEQYF | TRBV27 | TRBD2 | once | TRBJ2-7
TGTGCCAGCAGCGTACAGGGTCGGGATTCACCCCTCCACTTT | CASSVQGRDSPLHF | TRBV9 | . | few | TRBJ1-6
TGTGCCTGGAGTGTACAGATTACTAGCACAGATACGCAGTATTTT | CAWSVQITSTDTQYF | TRBV30 | . | . | TRBJ2-3
TGTGCCAGCAGTCGGGGGGGCGCGGGGACTGAAGCTTTCTTT | CASSRGGAGTEAFF | TRBV28 | . | . | TRBJ1-1
TGTGCCAGCAGGGGATCTAGGAGGGGAACAGATACGCAGTATTTT | CASRGSRRGTDTQYF | TRBV27 | . | few | TRBJ2-3
TGCGCCAGCAGCTTGGGAGGGGGCTATGGCTACACCTTC | CASSLGGGYGYTF | TRBV5-1 | . | . | TRBJ1-2
TGTGCCAGCAGCTTCAGCGGCGGCAATGAGCAGTTCTTC | CASSFSGGNEQFF | TRBV11-3 | . | . | TRBJ2-1
TGTGCCAGCAGCCCGACTAGCGGGAGGCCGGGAGATACGCAGTATTTT | CASSPTSGRPGDTQYF | TRBV11-3 | TRBD2 | few | TRBJ2-3
TGTGCCAGCAGCTCAGCAGGGGGCTGGGGTCAGCCCCAGCATTTT | CASSSAGGWGQPQHF | TRBV5-6 | TRBD1 | . | TRBJ1-5
TGTGCCAGTAACCGCGGGGGGGAGGCGATTAATGAAAAACTGTTTTTT | CASNRGGEAINEKLFF | TRBV19 | . | few | TRBJ1-4
TGTGCCAGCAGCCCCACAGGGGGTGATGGCTACACCTTC | CASSPTGGDGYTF | TRBV7-9 | TRBD1 | few | TRBJ1-2
TGCAGCGTTGTTGCGCTGGGGCAGGAAGCTTTCTTT | CSVVALGQEAFF | TRBV29-1 | . | . | TRBJ1-1
TGCGCCAGCAGCCAAGGACCCTCAACAGGGACCAACACTGAAGCTTTCTTT | CASSQGPSTGTNTEAFF | TRBV4-3 | . | . | TRBJ1-1
TGTGCCTGGAGGGGGACAGGGACCACTGAAGCTTTCTTT | CAWRGTGTTEAFF | TRBV30 | TRBD1 | . | TRBJ1-1
TGTGCCAGCAGCTCGGGACAGATGTCCTCCTACGAGCAGTACTTC | CASSSGQMSSYEQYF | TRBV5-4 | TRBD1 | . | TRBJ2-7
TGTGCCAGCAGCTTAGGCGGGGGGGATCAAGAGACCCAGTACTTC | CASSLGGGDQETQYF | TRBV11-2 | TRBD2 | few | TRBJ2-5
TGTGCCAGCAGCTTGAGGGCAGGCGCCAGCAATCAGCCCCAGCATTTT | CASSLRAGASNQPQHF | TRBV7-9 | . | few | TRBJ1-5
TGCGCCAGCAGCCAAGAGCCACACCAGGGGTCGGTAGCCAAAAACATTCAGTACTTC | CASSQEPHQGSVAKNIQYF | TRBV4-1 | . | few | TRBJ2-4
TGTGCCAGCAGTGAGTACAGATTTAGCAATCAGCCCCAGCATTTT | CASSEYRFSNQPQHF | TRBV2 | . | . | TRBJ1-5
TGTGCCAGCTCACCAAATACTACATACGAGCAGTACTTC | CASSPNTTYEQYF | TRBV18 | . | once | TRBJ2-7
TGTGCCAGCAGCTTATACAGGGCAGGTCGGAATTCACCCCTCCACTTT | CASSLYRAGRNSPLHF | TRBV5-6 | . | . | TRBJ1-6
TGTGCCAGCCGCATTGACAGCTCCTACGAGCAGTACTTC | CASRIDSSYEQYF | TRBV28 | . | . | TRBJ2-7
TGCGCCAGCAGTCAATCATCCCCAGAACGATCTGGAAACACCATATATTTT | CASSQSSPERSGNTIYF | TRBV23-1 | . | . | TRBJ1-3
TGTGCCAGCAGCTCGCCAGGGGTCTTCACTGAAGCTTTCTTT | CASSSPGVFTEAFF | TRBV5-4 | . | . | TRBJ1-1
TGTGCCAGCAGCCAAGCCCGGGAGGGCCTTTACTTC | CASSQAREGLYF | TRBV4-2 | TRBD2 | . | TRBJ2-5
TGTGCCAGCAGACGGCCGGGAGGTGGTGAGCAGTTCTTC | CASRRPGGGEQFF | TRBV11-2 | TRBD2 | . | TRBJ2-1
TGTGCCAGCAGCACTAGCGGGAGCTACGAGCAGTACTTC | CASSTSGSYEQYF | TRBV11-3 | TRBD2 | . | TRBJ2-7
TGTGCCAGCAGCTTAGTATTCGGGCGGGACAATGAGCAGTTCTTC | CASSLVFGRDNEQFF | TRBV7-9 | . | . | TRBJ2-1
TGTGCCAGCAGCCCGAGGACAGGTTTTACCGGGGAGCTGTTTTTT | CASSPRTGFTGELFF | TRBV7-9 | TRBD1 | . | TRBJ2-2
TGTGCCAGCAGTTGGACATTTAGTCAGCCCCAGCATTTT | CASSWTFSQPQHF | TRBV7-6 | . | . | TRBJ1-5
TGCGCCAGCAGCCAAGTGGGGGGTTCCGAGCAGTACTTC | CASSQVGGSEQYF | TRBV4-1 | . | . | TRBJ2-7
TGCACCAGCGGGGGGGGAGGTGAAAAACTGTTTTTT | CTSGGGGEKLFF | TRBV1 | . | . | TRBJ1-4
TGTGCCAGCAGCGTCCCTAGCGGGAGCACAGATACGCAGTATTTT | CASSVPSGSTDTQYF | TRBV9 | TRBD2 | . | TRBJ2-3
TGCGCCAGCAGCTCAAGCGGGGGGCTAAACAATGAGCAGTTCTTC | CASSSSGGLNNEQFF | TRBV5-1 | TRBD2 | few | TRBJ2-1
TGTGCCAGCAGCTCCCATGAGTTGTGGAACACTGAAGCTTTCTTT | CASSSHELWNTEAFF | TRBV13 | . | . | TRBJ1-1
TGTGCCAGCAGCCAACTGCAACTCTACAATGAGCAGTTCTTC | CASSQLQLYNEQFF | TRBV14 | . | . | TRBJ2-1
TGTGCCAGCAGCAAACGAAGCCGGAGGGACACCGGGGAGCTGTTTTTT | CASSKRSRRDTGELFF | TRBV11-2 | . | . | TRBJ2-2
TGTGCTAGCAACCTACCACAGGGTAAAGACTATGGCTACACCTTC | CASNLPQGKDYGYTF | TRBV7-7 | . | few | TRBJ1-2
TGTGCCAGCAGTGACGGGGGGGGCGGCACAGATACGCAGTATTTT | CASSDGGGGTDTQYF | TRBV25-1 | TRBD2 | . | TRBJ2-3
TGTGCCAGCAGTTTACAGGGCTGGGACACTGAAGCTTTCTTT | CASSLQGWDTEAFF | TRBV28 | . | once | TRBJ1-1
TGTGCCAGCAGCCCTGAAGGGGGGGTCGGGACAGATACGCAGTATTTT | CASSPEGGVGTDTQYF | TRBV6-4 | . | . | TRBJ2-3
TGTGCCAGCAGCCAAGCCCAGGTTCGAACCACCGGGGAGCTGTTTTTT | CASSQAQVRTTGELFF | TRBV4-2 | . | . | TRBJ2-2
TGTGCCAGCTCACCACCGGGGGGGCCAGATACGCAGTATTTT | CASSPPGGPDTQYF | TRBV18 | . | . | TRBJ2-3
TGTGCCAGCAGGCGCGACCGGGGTGGTGCTGAAGCTTTCTTT | CASRRDRGGAEAFF | TRBV11-2 | . | . | TRBJ1-1
TGTGCCACCGTCTCGTGTAGTTCTATCTCGGAGACCCAGTACTTC | CATVSCSSISETQYF | TRBV28 | . | . | TRBJ2-5
TGTGCCAGCAGTCATGGACTAGCCCCACACGAGCAGTACTTC | CASSHGLAPHEQYF | TRBV2 | TRBD2 | . | TRBJ2-7
TGTGCCAGCAGCGTGGGAACAGGGGATGGTGAAAAACTGTTTTTT | CASSVGTGDGEKLFF | TRBV9 | TRBD1 | . | TRBJ1-4
TGTGCCAGCAGCCCCCGGGACAGGGAGGTCTATGGCTACACCTTC | CASSPRDREVYGYTF | TRBV9 | TRBD1 | . | TRBJ1-2
TGTGCCAGCAGCCAATTACAGATCCTCTCTGGAAACACCATATATTTT | CASSQLQILSGNTIYF | TRBV4-2 | . | once | TRBJ1-3
TGTGCCAGCAGCTTAGGAGGGTTAGGGAACACTGAAGCTTTCTTT | CASSLGGLGNTEAFF | TRBV11-2 | . | . | TRBJ1-1
TGTGCCAGCAGCTGGGGGGGTAAAGAGGGCACCGGGGAGCTGTTTTTT | CASSWGGKEGTGELFF | TRBV5-4 | TRBD2 | . | TRBJ2-2
TGTGCCAGCAGTGAAGTCGGGGGGGCGGCCTACAATGAGCAGTTCTTC | CASSEVGGAAYNEQFF | TRBV6-1 | TRBD2 | few | TRBJ2-1
TGTGCCAGCAGCAGGGGGGACAGGAACACTGAAGCTTTCTTT | CASSRGDRNTEAFF | TRBV21-1 | . | . | TRBJ1-1
TGTGCCAGCAGTCCTCACGGCTTGGACAGTACCATATATTTT | CASSPHGLDSTIYF | TRBV5-6 | . | once | TRBJ1-3
TGCGCCAGCAGCCGAAAACCGACAGGGTTAGAGACCCAGTACTTC | CASSRKPTGLETQYF | TRBV4-1 | TRBD1 | few | TRBJ2-5
TGCAGCGCCCTGGACAGCCCCTACGAGCAGTACTTC | CSALDSPYEQYF | TRBV29-1 | . | . | TRBJ2-7
TGTGCCACCAGCAGAGGTGGGACAGGGTCCTACGAGCAGTACTTC | CATSRGGTGSYEQYF | TRBV15 | TRBD1 | once | TRBJ2-7
TGTGCCAGCAGCCGCCGCGCGGGACAGGGGTTAAGCTACACCTTC | CASSRRAGQGLSYTF | TRBV9 | TRBD1 | . | TRBJ1-2
TGTGCCAGTAGTATAGGCACCGGGGATCAAGAGACCCAGTACTTC | CASSIGTGDQETQYF | TRBV19 | . | . | TRBJ2-5